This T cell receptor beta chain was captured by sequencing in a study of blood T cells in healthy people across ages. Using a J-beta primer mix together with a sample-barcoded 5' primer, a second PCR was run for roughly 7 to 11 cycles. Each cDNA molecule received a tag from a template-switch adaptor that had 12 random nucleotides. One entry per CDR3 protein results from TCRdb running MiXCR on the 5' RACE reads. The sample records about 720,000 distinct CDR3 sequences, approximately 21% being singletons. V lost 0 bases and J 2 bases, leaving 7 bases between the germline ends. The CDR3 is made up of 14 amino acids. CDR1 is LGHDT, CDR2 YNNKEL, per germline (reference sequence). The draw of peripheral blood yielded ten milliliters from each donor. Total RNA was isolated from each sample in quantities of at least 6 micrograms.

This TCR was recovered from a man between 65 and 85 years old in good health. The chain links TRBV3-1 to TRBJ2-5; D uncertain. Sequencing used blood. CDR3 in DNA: TGTGCCAGCAGCCAAGACATCCCACAAGAGACCCAGTACTTC. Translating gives CASSQDIPQETQYF.